This T cell receptor (beta chain) was documented in a study of control samples from healthy donors and cancer patients. V gave up 5 bases and J gave up 8 bases, with 13 bases separating them. The CDR3 has 13 amino acids. CDR1 is SGHRS, CDR2 YFSETQ, per germline. Profiling relied on immunoSEQ multiplex PCR, and the TCRdb table lists in-frame clones only, not all of them. The table has 140,000 or so clones, just under 95% seen once. The rearrangement uses TRBV5-1 and TRBJ1-4; possibly TRBD1 for D (6 bases). The clonotype comes from a man aged 55 to 69 with colorectal cancer. The source material was PBMCs. CDR3 in amino acids: CASSNRVEEKLFF. CDR3 coding DNA: TGCGCCAGCAGTAACAGGGTTGAGGAAAAACTGTTTTTT.